Listed below are T cell receptor beta chains from one sample, sequenced in a study of blood T cells in healthy people across ages. Via MiXCR, TCRdb re-called the 5' RACE reads, giving one row per CDR3 protein. Of roughly 2 million distinct CDR3 sequences in the sample, 40% to 55% were seen once. The sample comprised blood. The origin of the receptors is a woman aged 40 to 55 in good health. The CDR3 runs from the conserved cysteine through the conserved F or W. Each record gives: D gene, J gene, clone size, V gene, CDR3 DNA, CDR3 protein. A D gene is named only where the DNA matches it firmly. Size tells how often a clone was seen (once, few, many) or the class of an expanded clone, and some rows leave it out.

-	TRBJ1-2	few	TRBV24-1	TGTGCCACCAGTGATCGGGACGGCAATAACTATGGCTACACCTTC	CATSDRDGNNYGYTF
TRBD2	TRBJ2-1	-	TRBV20-1	TGCAGTGCCCCTCTAGCGGGGGGCTCGGAGCAGTTCTTC	CSAPLAGGSEQFF
TRBD2	TRBJ2-1	few	TRBV20-1	TGCAGTGCTCCGAGGGGAGGCGGGGGGGTCAGTGAGCAGTTCTTC	CSAPRGGGGVSEQFF
-	TRBJ1-2	-	TRBV3-1	TGTGCCAGCACACGTCACGCAGGACGGAACTATGGCTACACCTTC	CASTRHAGRNYGYTF
TRBD1	TRBJ2-6	few	TRBV12-3/TRBV12-4	TGTGCCAGCAGCTCAGGACAGGGGTCGGGTTCTCTCGGGGCCAACGTCCTGACTTTC	CASSSGQGSGSLGANVLTF
TRBD1	TRBJ2-7	-	TRBV25-1	TGTGCCAGCGGGACAGGGGGAAAACGCGAGCAGTACTTC	CASGTGGKREQYF
-	TRBJ1-4	-	TRBV27	TGTGCCAGCATCCCGAAATGGGCTAATGAAAAACTGTTTTTT	CASIPKWANEKLFF
TRBD1	TRBJ2-5	-	TRBV7-2	TGTGCCAGCAGCTTAGCTGGCTTGGACAGGGGAGAGACCCAGTACTTC	CASSLAGLDRGETQYF
TRBD2	TRBJ2-3	-	TRBV20-1	TGCAGTGCTCCCGGACTAGTAGATACGCAGTATTTT	CSAPGLVDTQYF
-	TRBJ2-4	-	TRBV7-2	TGTGCCAGCAGCTCCCCCCCGGTCCACATTCAGTACTTC	CASSSPPVHIQYF
-	TRBJ2-7	once	TRBV20-1	TGCAGTGCTGCTCTAGGAGGAGATTCCTACGAGCAGTACTTC	CSAALGGDSYEQYF
-	TRBJ1-2	few	TRBV6-5	TGTGCCAGCAGCCACCGGACTGAATCGTTGAGTTACACCTTC	CASSHRTESLSYTF
-	TRBJ2-3	-	TRBV5-6	TGTGCCAGCAGCTTGGAGGGCAGGTACACAGATACGCAGTATTTT	CASSLEGRYTDTQYF
TRBD2	TRBJ2-1	once	TRBV6-5	TGTGCCACCCAGAGCGGGGGGGCGAGCAATTACAATGAGCAGTTCTTC	CATQSGGASNYNEQFF
TRBD2	TRBJ2-1	-	TRBV15	TGTGCCACCAGCACGGGACTAGCGGGGGGGCAAGAGTTCTTC	CATSTGLAGGQEFF
-	TRBJ2-6	few	TRBV29-1	TGCAGCGCCCAACCCTCTGGGGCCAACGTCCTGACTTTC	CSAQPSGANVLTF
TRBD1	TRBJ2-7	few	TRBV29-1	TGCAGCGTTGAAAAGGGGACAGGTCCACGGAGCTCCTACGAGCAGTACTTC	CSVEKGTGPRSSYEQYF
TRBD1	TRBJ1-2	few	TRBV27	TGTGCCAGCAGACCAGGGGGCGCCTACTATGGCTACACCTTC	CASRPGGAYYGYTF
-	TRBJ2-1	few	TRBV27	TGTGCCAGCAGTTTAGAGTGGGTCTCAGGCCATGAGCAGTTCTTC	CASSLEWVSGHEQFF
-	TRBJ1-2	-	TRBV12-3/TRBV12-4	TGTGCCAGCACCGCGTCACAGGCGTTCTTTAACTATGGCTACACCTTC	CASTASQAFFNYGYTF
-	TRBJ2-1	few	TRBV7-9	TGTGCCAGCAGCTCACCGGGACGGACCCTACCTGAGCAGTTCTTC	CASSSPGRTLPEQFF
-	TRBJ2-2	-	TRBV27	TGTGCCAGCACCCTATGGGCGAACACCGGGGAGCTGTTTTTT	CASTLWANTGELFF
TRBD2	TRBJ2-7	-	TRBV6-6	TGTGCCAGCAGCCACGGGGGGGTCGAGCAGTACTTC	CASSHGGVEQYF
-	TRBJ2-1	-	TRBV28	TGTGCCATACTAGAGGGCTCTGAGCAGTTCTTC	CAILEGSEQFF
-	TRBJ2-3	-	TRBV7-2	TGTGCCAGCTCCCTCCCCAGGCTCGGCACAGATACGCAGTATTTT	CASSLPRLGTDTQYF
-	TRBJ2-5	-	TRBV7-2	TGTGCCAGCAGCCTAGGGGGGTTCGCGGAGACCCAGTACTTC	CASSLGGFAETQYF
-	TRBJ2-1	-	TRBV6-6	TGTGCCAGCACCCATGGTTATGAGCAGTTCTTC	CASTHGYEQFF
-	TRBJ2-1	-	TRBV4-3	TGCGCCAGCAGCCAAGGAGACAGCCTACCCAATGAGCAGTTCTTC	CASSQGDSLPNEQFF
TRBD2	TRBJ2-1	-	TRBV7-9	TGTGCCAGCAGCTGGTCCGGGACTAGCGGGGGCAATGAGCAGTTCTTC	CASSWSGTSGGNEQFF
TRBD2	TRBJ2-1	-	TRBV4-2	TGTGCCAGCAGCCAAGTCGCGGGGGGGATTTCAAATGAGCAGTTCTTC	CASSQVAGGISNEQFF
TRBD2	TRBJ2-3	-	TRBV4-1	TGCGCCAGCAGCCAAGAAGGGCGGGGGTTTAGCACAGATACGCAGTATTTT	CASSQEGRGFSTDTQYF
TRBD1	TRBJ2-7	few	TRBV11-2	TGTGCCAGCAGCTCTGACAGGGGGCAATCCTACGAGCAGTACTTC	CASSSDRGQSYEQYF
TRBD2	TRBJ2-5	-	TRBV28	TGTGCCAGCAGTCCAGGGACTAGCGGGGGCGCCCTTCGGGGGACCCAGTACTTC	CASSPGTSGGALRGTQYF
TRBD2	TRBJ2-3	-	TRBV7-2	TGTGCCAGCAGCTCGAAGAGCGGGGGGGCCCTAGATACGCAGTATTTT	CASSSKSGGALDTQYF
TRBD1	TRBJ1-1	-	TRBV20-1	TGCAGCGCCGTTGAACAGGGGACTGAAGCTTTCTTT	CSAVEQGTEAFF
-	TRBJ2-5	-	TRBV28	TGTGCCAGCAGTTTAAAAGGGGGACGAGGTGAGGGAGAGACCCAGTACTTC	CASSLKGGRGEGETQYF
-	TRBJ2-7	few	TRBV27	TGTGCCAGCAGTCCCTACAGGGAGTACGAGCAGTACTTC	CASSPYREYEQYF
-	TRBJ1-1	-	TRBV20-1	TGCAGTGCTAGAGAGGGGGCGAGGGAGGCTTTCTTT	CSAREGAREAFF
-	TRBJ2-5	-	TRBV28	TGTGCCAGCAGTTTAAATCCCCCGGGGATCGCAGGCCAAGAGACCCAGTACTTC	CASSLNPPGIAGQETQYF
TRBD2	TRBJ2-3	-	TRBV6-5	TGTGCCAGCAGTTGGTCTAGCGGGGAGAGATGGGACACAGATACGCAGTATTTT	CASSWSSGERWDTDTQYF
-	TRBJ2-5	-	TRBV4-3	TGCGCCAGCAGCCGAATGTTGGACAGTCGGGAGACCCAGTACTTC	CASSRMLDSRETQYF
TRBD1	TRBJ1-4	once	TRBV18	TGTGCCAGCTCAATCGGACAGGGGAGCGAAAAACTGTTTTTT	CASSIGQGSEKLFF
-	TRBJ1-1	few	TRBV20-1	TGCAGTGCAAAGAGGGGAGGGGGGACTGAAGCTTTCTTT	CSAKRGGGTEAFF
-	TRBJ2-7	-	TRBV9	TGTGCCAGCAGCGTAGCTACTCCCGCGCTCGAGCAGTACTTC	CASSVATPALEQYF
TRBD1	TRBJ2-3	-	TRBV11-1	TGTGCCAGCAGCTTAACGGGACAGCAAGCAGATACGCAGTATTTT	CASSLTGQQADTQYF
TRBD2	TRBJ2-5	-	TRBV28	TGTGCCAGCAGTCTAGCGGGAGAGAAAGAGACCCAGTACTTC	CASSLAGEKETQYF
-	TRBJ2-5	few	TRBV10-3	TGTGCCATCAGTGAGTTCCCAACGAACACGGACCTGGAGACCCAGTACTTC	CAISEFPTNTDLETQYF
-	TRBJ2-1	-	TRBV6-2/TRBV6-3	TGTGCCAGCAGTTACGGTTCAGGAGTCTACAATGAGCAGTTCTTC	CASSYGSGVYNEQFF
-	TRBJ2-3	-	TRBV7-2	TGTGCCAGCAGCTTATGGGACCCCGGGAATACGCAGTATTTT	CASSLWDPGNTQYF
-	TRBJ2-7	-	TRBV6-5	TGTGCCAGCAGTTCCATCGAGACAGTTCGCTCCTACGAGCAGTACTTC	CASSSIETVRSYEQYF
-	TRBJ2-7	-	TRBV5-1	TGCGCCACCACACCCACAGCCTCTTCCCACGAGCAGTACTTC	CATTPTASSHEQYF
-	TRBJ2-1	-	TRBV6-5	TGTGCCAGCAGTTACAGGGGGGAGGACAATGAGCAGTTCTTC	CASSYRGEDNEQFF
TRBD1	TRBJ1-2	few	TRBV13	TGTGCCAGCAGCTTACAGGGGGTAAAGGGCTACACCTTC	CASSLQGVKGYTF
-	TRBJ2-6	-	TRBV7-8	TGTGCCAGCAGCTTAGATATGGGGGCCAACGTCCTGACTTTC	CASSLDMGANVLTF
TRBD1	TRBJ1-2	-	TRBV25-1	TGTGCCAGCAGTGCTCGACAGGGTAGGGACTATGGCTACACCTTC	CASSARQGRDYGYTF
-	TRBJ1-1	-	TRBV5-6	TGTGCCAGCAGCTTGTCGCCTACGGGTTTCCCTGAAGCTTTCTTT	CASSLSPTGFPEAFF
-	TRBJ1-2	-	TRBV6-1	TGTGCCAGCACCGCGGACAGAAGAACCACCTATGGCTACACCTTC	CASTADRRTTYGYTF
TRBD2	TRBJ2-5	-	TRBV6-5	TGTGCCAGCAGTCCCTGGCGGGGGGGTCAAGAGACCCAGTACTTC	CASSPWRGGQETQYF
-	TRBJ2-3	-	TRBV7-8	TGTGCCAGCGGGGTGGGGCACACAGATACGCAGTATTTT	CASGVGHTDTQYF
-	TRBJ1-5	-	TRBV7-2	TGTGCCAGCAGCTCAGGTGGGGGGCGCTTCAATCAGCCCCAGCATTTT	CASSSGGGRFNQPQHF